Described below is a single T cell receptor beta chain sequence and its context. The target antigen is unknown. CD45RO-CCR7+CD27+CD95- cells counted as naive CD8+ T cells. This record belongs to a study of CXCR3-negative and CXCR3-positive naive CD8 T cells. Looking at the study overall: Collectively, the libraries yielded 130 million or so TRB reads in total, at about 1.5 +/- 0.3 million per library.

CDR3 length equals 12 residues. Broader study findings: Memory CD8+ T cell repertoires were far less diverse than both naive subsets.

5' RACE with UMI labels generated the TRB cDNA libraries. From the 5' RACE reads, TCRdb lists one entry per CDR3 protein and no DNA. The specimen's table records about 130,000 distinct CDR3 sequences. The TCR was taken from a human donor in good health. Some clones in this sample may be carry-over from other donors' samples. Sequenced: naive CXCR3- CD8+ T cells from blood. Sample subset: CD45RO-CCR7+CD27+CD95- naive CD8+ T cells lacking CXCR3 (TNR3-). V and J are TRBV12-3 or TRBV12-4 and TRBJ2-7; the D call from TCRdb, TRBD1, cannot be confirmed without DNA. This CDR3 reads CASNLPGNEQYF.